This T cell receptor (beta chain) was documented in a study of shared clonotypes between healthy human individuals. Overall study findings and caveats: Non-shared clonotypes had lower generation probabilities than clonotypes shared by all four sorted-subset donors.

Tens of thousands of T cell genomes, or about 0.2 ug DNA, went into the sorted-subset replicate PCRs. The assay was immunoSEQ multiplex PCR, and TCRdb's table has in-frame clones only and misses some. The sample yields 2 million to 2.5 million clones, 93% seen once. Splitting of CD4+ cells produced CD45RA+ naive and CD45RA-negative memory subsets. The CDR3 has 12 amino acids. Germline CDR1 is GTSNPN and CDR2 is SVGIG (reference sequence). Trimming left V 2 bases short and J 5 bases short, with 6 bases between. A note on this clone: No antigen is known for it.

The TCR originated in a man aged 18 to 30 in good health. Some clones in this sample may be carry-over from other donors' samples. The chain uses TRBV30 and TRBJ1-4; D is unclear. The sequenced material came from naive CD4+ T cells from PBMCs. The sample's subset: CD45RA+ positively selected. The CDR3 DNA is TGTGCCTGGAGTTACCCGAATGAAAAACTGTTTTTT. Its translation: CAWSYPNEKLFF.